Presented here are 29 T cell receptor beta chains from one specimen sequenced in a study of blood T cell repertoires in COVID-19. TCRdb keeps only in-frame clones here, not all; method: immunoSEQ multiplex PCR. The table lists about 34,000 clones, around 85% of them singletons. Specimen: peripheral blood. These receptors all stem from a man between 65 and 85 years old with COVID-19, enrolled during active disease.

The chain combines TRBV6-1 with TRBJ1-2; 8 nucleotides align to TRBD1. After removal of 2 bases from V and 4 bases from J, the junction contained 9 bases not matched to a gene. From germline, CDR1 is MNHNS and CDR2 SASEGT. The CDR3 sequence is 16 residues long. CDR3 sequence reads: CASSETGAGGLYGYTF. The CDR3 DNA sequence: TGTGCCAGCAGTGAAACAGGGGCAGGGGGCCTCTATGGCTACACCTTC.

The V and J genes are TRBV3-1 (or the pseudogene TRBV3-2) and TRBJ2-4; 7 positions match TRBD2. CDR1 is LGHDT and CDR2 is YNNKEL in the germline V gene (reference sequence). CDR3 length: 18 residues. V gave up 5 bases and J gave up 0 bases; unmatched junction bases: 13. The CDR3 is CASSYAWGEGGAKNIQYF. In nucleotides, the CDR3 is TGTGCCAGCAGCTACGCCTGGGGGGAGGGCGGAGCCAAAAACATTCAGTACTTC.

The table lists this clone with a count of one. The V gene is TRBV28, the J gene TRBJ2-1, with 11 nucleotides matching TRBD2. Looked up from germline, CDR1 is MDHEN and CDR2 is SYDVKM. The CDR3 spans 20 residues. The J segment lost 0 bases and the V segment lost 6 bases, leaving 16 bases of the junction unmatched. Here the CDR3 reads CASSIRYGTSGSGSYNEQFF. In DNA, the CDR3 is TGTGCCAGCAGCATCAGATACGGGACTAGCGGTTCTGGCTCCTACAATGAGCAGTTCTTC.

The gene calls are TRBV19 and TRBJ2-7; unclear D gene. Germline CDR1 LNHDA, CDR2 SQIVND (reference sequence). V was clipped by 3 bases and J by 1 base, with 7 bases between them. This CDR3 is built from 13 residues. Here the CDR3 reads CASSIGSSYEQYF. Here the CDR3 DNA reads TGTGCCAGTAGTATTGGCAGTTCCTACGAGCAGTACTTC.

This clone was recorded once. The V gene is TRBV27, the J gene TRBJ1-1; D ambiguous. Germline CDR1 and CDR2: MNHEY and SMNVEV (reference sequence). The V gene lost 3 bases and the J gene lost 3 bases, with 14 bases spanning the gap. The CDR3 runs to 15 residues. CDR3 DNA: TGTGCCAGCAGTTTTATTGGGTTCGGGGACACTGAAGCTTTCTTT. Translation gives CASSFIGFGDTEAFF.

J is TRBJ2-7 and V is TRBV20-1, with 8 bases lining up with TRBD2. Germline loops: CDR1 DFQATT, CDR2 SNEGSKA (reference sequence). The CDR3 loop spans 14 amino acids. After removal of 3 bases from V and 7 bases from J, the junction contained 11 bases not matched to a gene. In nucleotides, the CDR3 is TGCAGTGCTAGTAGACGGGAGGGCCTCGGAGAGCAGTACTTC. Amino acids: CSASRREGLGEQYF.

The rearrangement uses TRBV6-2 or TRBV6-3 and TRBJ2-3; TRBD1 aligns across 8 bases. Germline V gene lookup returns CDR1 MNHEY and CDR2 SVGEGT. The CDR3 has 15 residues. The trim removed 5 bases at V and 4 bases at J, leaving 8 bases unmatched. The CDR3 DNA is TGTGCCAGCAGTCCCGACAGGGGCCCCGCAGATACGCAGTATTTT. It specifies CASSPDRGPADTQYF.

The chain combines TRBV30 with TRBJ1-2; the match to TRBD1 covers 8 bases. Per germline, CDR1 GTSNPN and CDR2 SVGIG (reference sequence). V shed 3 bases, J shed 4 bases, and the junction held 4 bases outside the gene matches. The CDR3 has 13 amino acids. CDR3 protein: CAWRRDRPYGYTF. CDR3 bases: TGTGCCTGGAGAAGGGACAGGCCCTATGGCTACACCTTC.

The rearrangement joins TRBV27 to TRBJ1-1, with D possibly being TRBD1 (5 bases). The CDR3 loop spans 14 amino acids. CDR1 is MNHEY and CDR2 is SMNVEV in the germline V gene (reference sequence). Trimming took 4 bases from V and 0 from J, leaving 9 bases between them. In nucleotides, the CDR3 is TGTGCCAGCAGTTCCAGGGAATTGAACACTGAAGCTTTCTTT. Protein sequence: CASSSRELNTEAFF.

The chain links TRBV6-1 to TRBJ1-5, with no clear D. Germline CDR1 reads MNHNS; CDR2 reads SASEGT. V dropped 3 bases and J dropped 4 bases, with 10 bases sitting between them. The CDR3 spans 14 residues. The CDR3 DNA sequence: TGTGCCAGCAGTGACATACTCATTAATCAGCCCCAGCATTTT. It yields the protein CASSDILINQPQHF.

CDR3 nucleotides: TGTGCCAGCAGTCCCTCCGGGACTTTCTATGGCTACACCTTC. Its translation: CASSPSGTFYGYTF. The chain has TRBV27 and TRBJ1-2; weak D call: TRBD1 (5 bases). This CDR3 region has 14 residues. The germline V gene has CDR1 MNHEY and CDR2 SMNVEV (reference sequence). V lost 5 bases and J lost 4, with 14 bases in between.

This rearrangement joins TRBV5-1 to TRBJ2-7, with 11 bases fitting TRBD2. The CDR3 consists of 15 residues. Germline lookup yields CDR1 SGHRS and CDR2 YFSETQ. V shed 2 bases, J shed 1 base, and the junction held 2 bases outside the gene matches. CDR3 nucleotides: TGCGCCAGCAGCTTATTAGCGGGAGGGTCCTACGAGCAGTACTTC. Protein product: CASSLLAGGSYEQYF.

This chain links TRBV3-1 (or the pseudogene TRBV3-2) with TRBJ1-2; D is uncertain. This CDR3 spans 16 amino acids. Germline V gene sequence: CDR1 LGHDT, CDR2 YNNKEL (reference sequence). With 1 base removed from V and 4 bases from J, the gap between germline ends came to 16 bases. The CDR3 nucleotides are TGTGCCAGCAGCCAAGGACCACAGATAACGCTCTATGGCTACACCTTC. It encodes CASSQGPQITLYGYTF.

The genes are TRBV30 and TRBJ2-7; D unresolved. The CDR3 spans 13 residues. The germline V and J ends were trimmed by 2 bases and 3 bases, with 11 bases remaining between them. Per the germline V gene, CDR1 is GTSNPN and CDR2 is SVGIG (reference sequence). Here the CDR3 DNA reads TGTGCCTGGAGTCGGTCGGCTAGCTACGAGCAGTACTTC. Protein sequence: CAWSRSASYEQYF.

This chain links TRBV15 with TRBJ2-1, with D possibly matching TRBD2 (5 bases). CDR1 LNHNV and CDR2 YYDKDF come from the germline V gene (reference sequence). The length of the CDR3 is 13 residues. Trimming left V 8 bases short and J 8 bases short, with 16 bases between. CDR3 DNA sequence: TGTGCCACCGGCGTTTGGGAGAAGGATGAGCAGTTCTTC. Its translation is CATGVWEKDEQFF.

CDR3 sequence reads: CASSPGRRETQYF. The DNA for the CDR3 is TGTGCCAGCAGCCCAGGGAGGAGGGAGACCCAGTACTTC. The genes are TRBV27 and TRBJ2-5; a possible D gene is TRBD2 (6 bases). CDR3 size: 13 residues. V was pared by 6 bases and J by 5 bases, with 13 bases between. Germline-derived CDR1 and CDR2 are MNHEY and SMNVEV (reference sequence).

The J gene is TRBJ2-4, the V gene TRBV11-2; tentative D call: TRBD2 (5 bases). Looked up from germline, CDR1 is SGHAT and CDR2 is FQNNGV. This CDR3 contains 19 residues. Trimming shortened V by 2 bases and J by 0 bases, and 20 bases separated the two germline ends. This chain's CDR3 is CASSLNVLSSLPAKNIQYF. Written as DNA, the CDR3 is TGTGCCAGCAGCTTAAATGTTCTTTCTAGCCTCCCAGCCAAAAACATTCAGTACTTC. The full variable domain, rest sourced from reference TRBV11-2 and TRBJ2-4, is EAGVAQSPRYKIIEKRQSVAFWCNPISGHATLYWYQQILGQGPKLLIQFQNNGVVDDSQLPKDRFSAERLKGVDSTLKIQPAKLEDSAVYLCASSLNVLSSLPAKNIQYFGAGTRLSVL.

The V and J genes are TRBV7-3 and TRBJ2-4, with a tentative D call TRBD2 (6 bases). The length of the CDR3 is 15 residues. The V gene lost 5 bases and the J gene lost 3 bases, with 14 bases spanning the gap. The germline gives CDR1 SGHTA, CDR2 FQGTGA. In DNA form, the CDR3 reads TGTGCCAGCAGCCCCACTTCGGGGGACAAAAACATTCAGTACTTC. Protein sequence: CASSPTSGDKNIQYF.

The V gene is TRBV7-2, the J gene TRBJ2-2; perhaps TRBD1 as D (6 bases). The CDR3 is 16 amino acids. V shed 1 base and J shed 0 bases, with 9 bases lying between them. Germline V gene sequence: CDR1 SGHTA, CDR2 FQGNSA. The CDR3 nucleotides read TGTGCCAGCAGCTTAGTGGGGGCTACGAACACCGGGGAGCTGTTTTTT. This sequence encodes CASSLVGATNTGELFF.

This clone has a handful of counts. The chain couples TRBV5-1 to TRBJ2-2, with TRBD2 matching over 13 bases. The CDR3 length is 16 residues. CDR1 SGHRS and CDR2 YFSETQ come from the germline V gene. V shed 0 bases and J 8 bases; nucleotides not matched to a gene: 4. CDR3 in amino acids: CASSLELAGGSGELFF. DNA of the CDR3: TGCGCCAGCAGCTTGGAACTAGCGGGAGGGTCGGGGGAGCTGTTTTTT.

This clone occurred a few times. The CDR3 sequence: CASSERDTMRSNQPQHF. CDR3 DNA: TGTGCCAGCAGTGAAAGGGACACAATGAGGAGCAATCAGCCCCAGCATTTT. J is TRBJ1-5 and V is TRBV2; TRBD1 might be the D (6 bases). V was clipped by 2 bases and J by 1 base, with 15 bases between them. The CDR3 is 17 amino acids. Germline loops: CDR1 SNHLY, CDR2 FYNNEI.

J is TRBJ2-3 and V is TRBV2, with D possibly TRBD1 on 6 matching bases. Germline CDR1 and CDR2: SNHLY and FYNNEI. This CDR3 comprises 15 residues. With 3 bases removed from V and 3 bases from J, the gap between germline ends came to 13 bases. The DNA for the CDR3 is TGTGCCAGCAGTGACCAGGGGCCGGGGACAGATACGCAGTATTTT. Protein: CASSDQGPGTDTQYF.

The genes are TRBV4-2 and TRBJ1-2; 7 nucleotides match TRBD1. The CDR3 is 15 residues long. The junction had 7 bases not matched to a gene; V was cut back by 0 bases and J by 6 bases. Germline V CDR1 and CDR2: LGHNA, YNFKEQ. Here the CDR3 DNA reads TGTGCCAGCAGCCAAGAGTCTAGGGGGCCCCATGGCTACACCTTC. Amino acids: CASSQESRGPHGYTF.

This clone was counted a single time. The CDR3, as DNA: TGTGCCTGGAATCGGGACTACAACAATGAGCAGTTCTTC. Translating it yields CAWNRDYNNEQFF. The rearrangement links TRBV30 to TRBJ2-1; TRBD2 matches at 7 bases. This CDR3 has 13 amino acids. The germline gives CDR1 GTSNPN, CDR2 SVGIG (reference sequence). The V segment lost 4 bases and the J segment 5 bases; nucleotides outside the gene matches: 5.

V is TRBV9 and J is TRBJ1-5, with no clear D. The CDR3 runs to 15 residues. Trimming stripped 0 bases from V and 1 base from J, with 8 bases between. The germline CDR1 and CDR2 sequences are SGDLS and YYNGEE. The CDR3 sequence: CASSVGSLSNQPQHF. CDR3 sequence (DNA): TGTGCCAGCAGCGTAGGAAGCCTGAGCAATCAGCCCCAGCATTTT.

V and J are TRBV18 and TRBJ1-4, with TRBD1 matching 7 bases. This CDR3 comprises 15 residues. Germline-derived CDR1 and CDR2 are KGHSH and LQKENI. The V segment lost 5 bases and the J segment 3 bases; nucleotides outside the gene matches: 6. The CDR3 nucleotides are TGTGCCAGCTCAACAAGGGGGCAGGCTAATGAAAAACTGTTTTTT. Amino acid sequence: CASSTRGQANEKLFF. Filled out from reference TRBV18 and TRBJ1-4, the complete variable domain reads NAGVMQNPRHLVRRRGQEARLRCSPMKGHSHVYWYRQLPEEGLKFMVYLQKENIIDESGMPKERFSAEFPKEGPSILRIQQVVRGDSAAYFCASSTRGQANEKLFFGSGTQLSVL.

The chain carries TRBV14 and TRBJ2-3; D uncertain. CDR3 length: 16 amino acids. V dropped 2 bases and J dropped 2 bases, with 14 bases sitting between them. Germline CDR1 and CDR2: SGHDN and FVKESK. CDR3 region: CASSQQDLIYTDTQYF. The CDR3 nucleotides are TGTGCCAGCAGCCAACAGGATTTAATATACACAGATACGCAGTATTTT.

The V gene is TRBV6-2 or TRBV6-3, the J gene TRBJ1-2; D is undetermined. V lost 3 bases to trimming and J lost 3 bases, with 8 bases between them. Looked up from germline, CDR1 is MNHEY and CDR2 is SVGEGT. The CDR3 is made up of 13 amino acids. CDR3 nucleotide sequence: TGTGCCAGCAGTTATTTGAGAGACTATGGCTACACCTTC. This gives the protein CASSYLRDYGYTF.

The gene calls are TRBV13 and TRBJ2-7; 7 nucleotides agree with TRBD1. The V gene's germline CDR1 is PRHDT and CDR2 FYEKMQ (reference sequence). V shed 0 bases, J shed 2 bases, and the junction held 7 bases outside the gene matches. The CDR3 length is 16 residues. CDR3 in amino acids: CASSLGETGLPYEQYF. In nucleotides, the CDR3 is TGTGCCAGCAGCTTAGGGGAGACAGGGCTTCCCTACGAGCAGTACTTC.